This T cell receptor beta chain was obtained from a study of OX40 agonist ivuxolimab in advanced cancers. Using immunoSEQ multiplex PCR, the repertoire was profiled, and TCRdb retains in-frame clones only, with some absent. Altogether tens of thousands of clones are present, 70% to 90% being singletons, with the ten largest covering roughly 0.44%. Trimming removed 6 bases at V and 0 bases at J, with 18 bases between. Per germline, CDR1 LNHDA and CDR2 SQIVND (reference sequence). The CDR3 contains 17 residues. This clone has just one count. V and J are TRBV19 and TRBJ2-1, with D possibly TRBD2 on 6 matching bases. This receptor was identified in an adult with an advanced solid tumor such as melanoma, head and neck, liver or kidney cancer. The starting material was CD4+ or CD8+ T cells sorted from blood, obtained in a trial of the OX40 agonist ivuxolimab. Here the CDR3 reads CASRSGTRFSSYNEQFF. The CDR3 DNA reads TGTGCCAGTAGATCCGGGACTCGCTTCAGCTCCTACAATGAGCAGTTCTTC.